This TCR beta chain comes out of a study of shared clonotypes between healthy human individuals. Study-wide findings and caveats: In contrast to clonotypes shared by all four donors, non-shared clonotypes had lower generation probabilities.

V was shortened by 2 bases and J by 0 bases, with 10 bases between the two germline ends. The CDR3 loop spans 15 amino acids. Germline lookup yields CDR1 SGHAT and CDR2 FQNNGV. Authors' data handling: Filtering differed since immunoSEQ provided only junctions, with no quality scores. TCRdb's copy holds only in-frame clones and misses some; the assay was immunoSEQ multiplex PCR. The V and J calls and the clone size are those of that table, but D and trimming were determined from the DNA. The repertoire holds more than 2 million clones, with around 95% as singletons. Division of CD4+ cells produced a CD45RA+ naive subset and a CD45RA-negative memory subset. With regard to this clone: Its specificity is unknown.

The chain couples TRBV11-2 to TRBJ2-5; D remains ambiguous. Sequenced material: naive CD4+ T cells sorted from blood. Indicated subset: CD45RA+ positively selected. This clonotype was obtained from a man aged 18 to 29 in good health. The CDR3: CASSLLSWYQETQYF. The CDR3 region has the DNA TGTGCCAGCAGCTTATTATCCTGGTACCAAGAGACCCAGTACTTC.